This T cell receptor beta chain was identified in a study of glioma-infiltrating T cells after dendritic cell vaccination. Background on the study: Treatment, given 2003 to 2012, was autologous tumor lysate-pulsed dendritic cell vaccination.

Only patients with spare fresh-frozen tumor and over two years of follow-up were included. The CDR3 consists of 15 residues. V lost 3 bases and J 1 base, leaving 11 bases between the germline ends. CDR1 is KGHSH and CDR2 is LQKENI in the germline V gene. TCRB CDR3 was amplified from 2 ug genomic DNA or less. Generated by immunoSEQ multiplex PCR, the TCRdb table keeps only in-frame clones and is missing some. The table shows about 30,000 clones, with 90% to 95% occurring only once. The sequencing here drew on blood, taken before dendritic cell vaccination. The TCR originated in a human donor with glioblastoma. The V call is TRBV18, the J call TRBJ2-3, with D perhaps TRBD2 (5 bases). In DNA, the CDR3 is TGTGCCAGCTCACCCCAGCGGTACCGCACAGATACGCAGTATTTT. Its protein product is CASSPQRYRTDTQYF. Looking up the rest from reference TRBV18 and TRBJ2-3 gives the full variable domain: NAGVMQNPRHLVRRRGQEARLRCSPMKGHSHVYWYRQLPEEGLKFMVYLQKENIIDESGMPKERFSAEFPKEGPSILRIQQVVRGDSAAYFCASSPQRYRTDTQYFGPGTRLTVL.